Detailed here is one T cell receptor beta chain. This clone was observed once. No cognate antigen has been identified for it. Within one base of it there is no much larger clone, and no base qualities were kept. This entry comes from a study of shared clonotypes between healthy human individuals (dated by TCRdb to the early 2020s). Context from the whole study: The cohort included a few men and two women between 18 and 49 years of age. The study deeply sequenced blood TCR repertoires of five healthy adults to estimate repertoire size and the extent of clonotype sharing between individuals. Different laboratories and diverse techniques were used to prepare libraries and sequence TCR repertoires, to increase sequencing depth and limit assay-specific biases. Leukapheresis yielded between about 0.85 and 10 billion PBMCs per donor. For each donor, three plates each were used for CD4 naive and CD4 memory, two plates were used for CD8 naive, and one plate was used for CD8 memory.

The V end gives up 4 bases and the J end 5 bases, leaving 11 bases in the junction not matched to a gene. From its cysteine to its phenylalanine, the CDR3 spans 15 amino acids. The only DNA kept is the CDR3, 45 bases in frame from the first base. The germline V gene sets CDR1 to SGHRS and CDR2 to YFSETQ. Donors were healthy HIV-negative adults with no recently reported acute infections or vaccinations. Every donor was a Caucasian adult living in Nashville, Tennessee, USA. CD4+ T cells were enriched by magnetic negative selection; naive cells were then positively selected on CD45RA, and the negative fraction formed the memory subset. After blood collection by leukapheresis, PBMCs were isolated using Ficoll-Histopaque density gradient centrifugation and then cryopreserved in the vapor phase of liquid nitrogen. Analytical flow cytometry was used to check the purity and quantity of every magnetically sorted T cell population. Genomic DNA was isolated from every sorted fraction and measured by UV absorbance on a Nanodrop 2000c.

Using the deep immunoSEQ assay, TCR CDR3 regions were amplified from genomic DNA by multiplex PCR. Genomic DNA extracted from each cell subset was distributed evenly over all wells of several immunoSEQ 96-well plates, and each plate served as one replicate. For sorted subsets, about 200 ng genomic DNA, equal to approximately 30,000 T cell genomes, was loaded into each replicate PCR. The purified libraries were quantified using a Qubit 3.0 fluorometer, sized with a Bioanalyzer 2100, and then quantified again using the KAPA Library Quantification kit. Every immunoSEQ 96-well plate was sequenced on a separate single-read 150-cycle Illumina NextSeq 550 flow cell. The paper's data handling went like this. Because the immunoSEQ output held only junctional sequences and lacked quality scores, the filtering could not match the filtering applied to full-length reads. To assign V/J genes and CDR3, sequences were annotated using PyIR, a Python wrapper for IgBLAST v1.9, with IMGT germline references. Any read was removed if the V/J assignment was weak (E-value above 1e-6), the CDR3 was missing, or the read contained stop codons, out-of-frame junctions, or ambiguous translated residues. A V3J clonotype was defined by an identical inferred V gene, J gene, and CDR3 amino acid sequence. To compute the percentage overlap between repertoires, the number of shared unique clonotypes was divided by the size of the smaller repertoire. Three approaches were used to assess repertoire richness: RTK rarefaction, the Chao1 estimator, and Recon v2.1 estimates of unobserved clonotypes. Generation probabilities for all TCRbeta clonotypes obtained by the gDNA method from four donors were computed using OLGA. TCRdb retrieved this table from immuneACCESS and kept in-frame rearrangements only. Not all clones are present; in checked studies, unresolved V genes account for under half, and no reason is known for the remainder. That table gives V, J and clone size, and the DNA gave D and trimming. The sample has about 2 million clones on record, roughly 95% of them singletons. The top ten clones comprise 0.13% of the sample.

Findings and caveats that apply to the study as a whole: Even with the large sequencing depth, rarefaction of the sorted-subset datasets indicated that sequencing was incomplete. The small number of donors limited the genetic and exposure-history diversity represented. Across a few donors, roughly 5% of naive CD4, 3% to 3.5% of naive CD8, approximately 2.5% of memory CD4, and 0.4% of memory CD8 clonotypes were shared. Higher generation probabilities were observed for clonotypes shared by all four sorted-subset donors than for non-shared clonotypes. Based on pairwise subsampling, the degree of clonotype sharing among donors was expected to be affected by sequencing depth. Sampling was restricted to blood, and TCR repertoires in tissues likely differ from the TCR repertoires found in blood. Larger estimated clonotype richness was generally found for naive subsets than for memory subsets.

Sample: naive CD4+ T cells sorted from blood. The cell subset or site tag for this specimen amounts to: CD45RA+ positively selected. This receptor was identified in a young man in good health. This receptor chain uses TRBV5-1 and TRBJ2-5, with 7 junctional bases fitting TRBD2. Read as DNA, the sequence is TGCGCCAGCAGCCTGGGAGGGGCGGCTTTGGAGACCCAGTACTTC. This encodes CASSLGGAALETQYF.